This T cell receptor (beta chain) was profiled in a study of control samples from healthy donors and cancer patients. TCRdb's table, derived via immunoSEQ multiplex PCR, lists solely in-frame clones and lacks some. The sample includes around 150,000 clones, about nine tenths of them seen just once. Germline CDR1 reads LNHNV; CDR2 reads YYDKDF (reference sequence). With V trimmed by 4 bases and J by 4 bases, 6 bases remained unmatched. The CDR3 consists of 16 residues. V and J are TRBV15 and TRBJ2-3; TRBD2 matches 12 bases. The sequenced sample was blood. The source is a man aged 25 to 40 in good health. As DNA, the CDR3 is TGTGCCACCAGCAACCGAAGACTAGCGGGAGCAGATACGCAGTATTTT. Translated, it gives CATSNRRLAGADTQYF.